Reported below is one T cell receptor beta chain. The antigen remains unidentified. The sample is drawn from a study of T cell responses to AZD1222 COVID-19 vaccine. Findings and caveats of the study: Baseline serology detected seropositivity in only a handful of AZD1222 recipients. Possibly, clonal diversity was underestimated; donors were largely white British and included more females.

V trimming: 7 bases; J trimming: 6 bases; junction bases outside the gene matches: 14. The germline V gene has CDR1 MDHEN and CDR2 SYDVKM. The CDR3 spans 18 residues. Assay used: immunoSEQ multiplex PCR; TCRdb lists only in-frame clones, some missing. Of about 120,000 clones listed, about 90% were seen once; the top ten hold approximately 3.5%. V and J are TRBV28 and TRBJ2-3, with TRBD2 matching over 15 bases. This sequence was found in an adult in good health. The starting material was peripheral blood, obtained on day 0 of AZD1222 vaccination. The CDR3 reads CASTPGGLAGGHGDTQYF. The CDR3 DNA follows: TGTGCCAGCACCCCCGGGGGACTAGCGGGGGGACACGGGGATACGCAGTATTTT.